This T cell receptor beta chain was captured by sequencing in a study of blood T cell repertoires in COVID-19. V shed 1 base and J 4 bases; nucleotides not matched to a gene: 2. The CDR3 spans 14 residues. The germline gives CDR1 SGHAT, CDR2 FQNNGV. Original handling: By means of reference gene primer amplification, nucleated cell counts were estimated. The method was immunoSEQ multiplex PCR; TCRdb's version includes in-frame clones alone and lacks a portion of them. V and J calls and clone size are copied from that table; D and trimming were computed from the DNA. Of roughly 200,000 clones listed, about 90% are singletons.

The sample taken for sequencing was peripheral blood. The chain has TRBV11-2 and TRBJ2-7; 9 nucleotides match TRBD2. The sequence was collected from a woman aged 18-29 years who had recovered from COVID-19. CDR3 residues: CASSLGLAGYEQYF. CDR3 DNA sequence: TGTGCCAGCAGCTTAGGGCTAGCGGGGTACGAGCAGTACTTC.